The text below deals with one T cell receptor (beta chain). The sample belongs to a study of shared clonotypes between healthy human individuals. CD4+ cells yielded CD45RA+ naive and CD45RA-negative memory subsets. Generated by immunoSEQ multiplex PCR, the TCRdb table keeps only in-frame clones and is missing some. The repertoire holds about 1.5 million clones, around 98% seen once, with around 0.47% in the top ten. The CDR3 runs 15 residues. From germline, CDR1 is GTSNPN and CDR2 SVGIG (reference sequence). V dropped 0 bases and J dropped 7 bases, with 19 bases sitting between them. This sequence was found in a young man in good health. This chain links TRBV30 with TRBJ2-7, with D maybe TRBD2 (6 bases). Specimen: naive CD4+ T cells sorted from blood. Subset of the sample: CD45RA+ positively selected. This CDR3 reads CAWSVPAGKAREQYF. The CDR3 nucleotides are TGTGCCTGGAGTGTACCCGCGGGAAAGGCTCGGGAGCAGTACTTC.